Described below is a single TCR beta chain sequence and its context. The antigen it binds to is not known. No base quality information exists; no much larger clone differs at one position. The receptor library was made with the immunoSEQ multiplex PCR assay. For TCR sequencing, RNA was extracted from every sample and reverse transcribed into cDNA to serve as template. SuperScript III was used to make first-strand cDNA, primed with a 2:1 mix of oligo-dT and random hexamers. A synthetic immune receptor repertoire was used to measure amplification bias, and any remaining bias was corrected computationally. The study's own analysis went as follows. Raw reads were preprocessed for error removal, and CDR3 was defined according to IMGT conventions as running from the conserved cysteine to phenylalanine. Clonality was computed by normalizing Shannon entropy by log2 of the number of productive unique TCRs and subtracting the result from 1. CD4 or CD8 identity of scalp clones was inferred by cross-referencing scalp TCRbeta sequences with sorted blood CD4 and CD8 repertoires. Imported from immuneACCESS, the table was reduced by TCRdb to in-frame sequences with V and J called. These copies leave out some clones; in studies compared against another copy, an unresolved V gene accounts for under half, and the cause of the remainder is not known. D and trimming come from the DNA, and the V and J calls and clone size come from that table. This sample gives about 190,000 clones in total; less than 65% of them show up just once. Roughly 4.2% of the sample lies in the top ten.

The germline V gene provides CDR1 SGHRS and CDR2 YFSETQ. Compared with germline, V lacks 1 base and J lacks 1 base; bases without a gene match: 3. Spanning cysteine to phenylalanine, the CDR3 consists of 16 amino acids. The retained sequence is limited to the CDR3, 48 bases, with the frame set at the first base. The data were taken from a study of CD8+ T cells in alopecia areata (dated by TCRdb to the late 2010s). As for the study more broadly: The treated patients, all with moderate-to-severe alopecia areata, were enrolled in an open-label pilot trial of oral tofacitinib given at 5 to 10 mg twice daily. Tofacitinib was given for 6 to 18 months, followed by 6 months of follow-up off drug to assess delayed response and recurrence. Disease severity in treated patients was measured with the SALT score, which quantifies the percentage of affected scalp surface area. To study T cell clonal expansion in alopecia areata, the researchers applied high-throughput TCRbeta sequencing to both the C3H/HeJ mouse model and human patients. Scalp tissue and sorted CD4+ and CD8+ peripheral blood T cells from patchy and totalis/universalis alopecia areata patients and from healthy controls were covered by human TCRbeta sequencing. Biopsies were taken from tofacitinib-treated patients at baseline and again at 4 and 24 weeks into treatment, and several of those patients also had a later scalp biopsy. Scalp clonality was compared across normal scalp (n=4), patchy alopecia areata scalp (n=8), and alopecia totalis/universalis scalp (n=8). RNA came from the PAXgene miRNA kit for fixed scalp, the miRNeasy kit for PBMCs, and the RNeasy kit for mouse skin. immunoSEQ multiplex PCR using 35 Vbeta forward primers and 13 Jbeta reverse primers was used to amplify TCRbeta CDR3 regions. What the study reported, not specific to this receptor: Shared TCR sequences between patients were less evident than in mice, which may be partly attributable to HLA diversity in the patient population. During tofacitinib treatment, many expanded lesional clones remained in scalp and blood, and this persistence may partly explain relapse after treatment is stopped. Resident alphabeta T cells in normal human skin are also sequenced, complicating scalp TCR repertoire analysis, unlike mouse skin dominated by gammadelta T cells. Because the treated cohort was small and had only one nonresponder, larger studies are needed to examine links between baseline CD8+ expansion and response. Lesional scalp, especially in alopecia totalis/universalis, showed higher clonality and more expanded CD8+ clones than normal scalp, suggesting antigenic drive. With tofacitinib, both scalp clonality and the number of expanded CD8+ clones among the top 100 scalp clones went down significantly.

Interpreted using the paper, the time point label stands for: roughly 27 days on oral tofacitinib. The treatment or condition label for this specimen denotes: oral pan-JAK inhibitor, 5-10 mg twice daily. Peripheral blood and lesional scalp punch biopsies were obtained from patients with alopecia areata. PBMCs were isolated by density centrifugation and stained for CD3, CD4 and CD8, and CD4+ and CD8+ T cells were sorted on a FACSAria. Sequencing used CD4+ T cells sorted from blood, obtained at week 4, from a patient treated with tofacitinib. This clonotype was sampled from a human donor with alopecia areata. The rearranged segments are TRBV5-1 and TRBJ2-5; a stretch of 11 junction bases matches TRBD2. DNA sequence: TGCGCCAGCAGCTTGACTAGCGGGGGTTCCCAAGAGACCCAGTACTTC. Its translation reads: CASSLTSGGSQETQYF.